The 25 T cell receptor beta chains below were found in one sample sequenced in a study of CD8 T cells in ankylosing spondylitis. TCRdb re-called the 5' RACE reads through MiXCR, storing one row per CDR3 protein. This sample carries approximately 25,000 distinct CDR3 sequences, around 17% of them seen once, and the ten largest clones take 28%. Sequenced: blood. The receptors derive from a male donor with ankylosing spondylitis or in good health (not recorded which).

The chain recombines TRBV28 with TRBJ2-2; maybe TRBD1 (5 bases). V was trimmed by 5 bases and J by 5 bases, leaving 12 bases between them. The CDR3 length is 14 residues. Germline values: CDR1 MDHEN, CDR2 SYDVKM. The CDR3 loop is CASSTPKGTGELFF. In DNA, the CDR3 is TGTGCCAGCAGTACCCCGAAGGGGACCGGGGAGCTGTTTTTT.

This clonotype was observed many times. The CDR3 nucleotides read TGTGCCACTAGACACGGCCGGGGGGCCGGGGAGCTGTTTTTT. Protein: CATRHGRGAGELFF. The chain is built from TRBV11-2 and TRBJ2-2; TRBD2 matches 7 bases. V shed 10 bases, J shed 6 bases, and the junction held 11 bases outside the gene matches. The CDR3 has 14 residues. CDR1 is SGHAT and CDR2 is FQNNGV in the germline V gene.

This clonotype has more than one count but fewer than ten. The chain links TRBV28 to TRBJ2-2; D could derive from TRBD1 or TRBD2 (5 bases each). Trimming cost V 4 bases and J 4 bases, with 13 bases left between them. Per the germline V gene, CDR1 is MDHEN and CDR2 is SYDVKM. The CDR3 has 15 amino acids. CDR3 in DNA: TGTGCCAGCAGTTGGGGGACGGCCAGCACCGGGGAGCTGTTTTTT. This encodes CASSWGTASTGELFF.

This rearrangement joins TRBV29-1 to TRBJ2-7, with D perhaps given as TRBD1 or TRBD2 (5 bases each). CDR3 length: 13 residues. V lost 7 bases to trimming and J lost 3 bases, with 16 bases between them. Germline-derived CDR1 and CDR2 are SQVTM and ANQGSEA. Here the CDR3 DNA reads TGCAGCGCTGCGGGCAGGGATCTCTACGAGCAGTACTTC. Translating it yields CSAAGRDLYEQYF.

In this sample, this clonotype turned up a few times. This chain links TRBV11-2 with TRBJ2-7; D is perhaps TRBD2 (6 bases). Trimming removed 5 bases at V and 4 bases at J, with 21 bases between. The CDR3 runs to 16 residues. Germline V CDR1 and CDR2: SGHAT, FQNNGV. The CDR3 bases are TGTGCCAGCAGCGCGACCGGGACTTCCCCTACTTACGAGCAGTACTTC. Its translation: CASSATGTSPTYEQYF.

The chain has TRBV7-9 and TRBJ1-5; 7 bases match TRBD1. Germline lookup yields CDR1 SEHNR and CDR2 FQNEAQ (reference sequence). This CDR3 has 13 amino acids. V shed 5 bases, J shed 5 bases, and the junction held 3 bases outside the gene matches. The CDR3 DNA follows: TGTGCCAGCAGCCCAGGGGGGTATCAGCCCCAGCATTTT. Protein: CASSPGGYQPQHF.

The genes are TRBV6-1 and TRBJ2-4; no definite D call. The CDR3 spans 15 residues. V lost 4 bases, J lost 0 bases, and 10 bases lay in between. Germline-derived CDR1 and CDR2 are MNHNS and SASEGT. DNA for the CDR3: TGTGCCAGCAGTGCAAATGCCTTAGCCAAAAACATTCAGTACTTC. Translating it yields CASSANALAKNIQYF.

This clonotype has more than one count but fewer than ten. The chain joins TRBV24-1 to TRBJ2-1, with D possibly matching TRBD2 (6 bases). In germline, CDR1 is KGHDR, CDR2 SFDVKD. CDR3 length: 15 residues. The V end lost 5 bases, the J end lost 4 bases, and 14 bases lay between the germline ends. The CDR3 nucleotides read TGTGCCACCAGTGGGCCCCGACTAGAATACAATGAGCAGTTCTTC. Translation: CATSGPRLEYNEQFF.

This clonotype is medium-sized by share. This chain links TRBV5-1 with TRBJ2-1; D possibly corresponds to TRBD1 (7 bases). The germline V gene has CDR1 SGHRS and CDR2 YFSETQ. The CDR3 contains 13 residues. V was clipped by 3 bases and J by 9 bases, with 13 bases between them. The CDR3 is CASSYGQGGEQFF. CDR3 DNA: TGCGCCAGCAGCTACGGCCAGGGGGGTGAGCAGTTCTTC. The variable domain in full, with the rest retrieved from reference TRBV5-1 and TRBJ2-1, is KAGVTQTPRYLIKTRGQQVTLSCSPISGHRSVSWYQQTPGQGLQFLFEYFSETQRNKGNFPGRFSGRQFSNSRSEMNVSTLELGDSALYLCASSYGQGGEQFFGPGTRLTVL.

This chain connects TRBV28 to TRBJ2-3; the match to TRBD2 covers 7 bases. This CDR3 is built from 16 residues. CDR1 and CDR2 (germline): MDHEN, SYDVKM. With 4 bases clipped from V and 0 bases from J, the junction kept 7 bases outside the gene matches. The CDR3 nucleotides are TGTGCCAGCAGTTCCCCGAGCGGGACTAGCACAGATACGCAGTATTTT. It yields the protein CASSSPSGTSTDTQYF.

The V and J genes are TRBV10-3 and TRBJ2-1, with 7 bases identical to TRBD2. With V trimmed by 1 base and J by 2 bases, 2 bases remained unmatched. There are 15 residues in the CDR3. Germline CDR1 is ENHRY and CDR2 is SYGVKD. The CDR3 loop is CAISELGGAYNEQFF. The CDR3 DNA sequence: TGTGCCATCAGTGAGTTGGGGGGGGCCTACAATGAGCAGTTCTTC.

This clonotype has only a few counts. The chain employs TRBV9 and TRBJ2-3; TRBD1 might be the D (6 bases). CDR3 size: 15 residues. Germline V lookup: CDR1 SGDLS, CDR2 YYNGEE. Trimming removed 0 bases at V and 2 bases at J, with 10 bases between. CDR3 nucleotide sequence: TGTGCCAGCAGCGTAGTAGGACAGAACACAGATACGCAGTATTTT. This codes for CASSVVGQNTDTQYF. The variable domain in full, completed from reference TRBV9 and TRBJ2-3, reads DSGVTQTPKHLITATGQRVTLRCSPRSGDLSVYWYQQSLDQGLQFLIQYYNGEERAKGNILERFSAQQFPDLHSELNLSSLELGDSALYFCASSVVGQNTDTQYFGPGTRLTVL.

Many counts were recorded for this clonotype. This chain joins TRBV12-3 or TRBV12-4 and TRBJ1-3; 8 bases map to TRBD1. J was trimmed by 0 bases and V by 4 bases; bases with no gene match: 8. This CDR3 comprises 17 residues. The CDR3 DNA is TGTGCCAGCAGTTCAATCCTACAGGGGGACTCTGGAAACACCATATATTTT. Residues: CASSSILQGDSGNTIYF.

This rearrangement joins TRBV20-1 to TRBJ2-3; 9 bases align to TRBD1. Germline CDR1 and CDR2: DFQATT and SNEGSKA (reference sequence). V dropped 6 bases and J dropped 12; count of bases not matched to a gene: 22. The CDR3 runs to 16 residues. The CDR3 region is CSAKIPGQGSTERQYF. In DNA, the CDR3 is TGCAGTGCAAAAATTCCGGGACAGGGTTCAACTGAAAGACAGTATTTT.

There are many counts of this clonotype. The CDR3 DNA sequence: TGTGCCAGCAGTGAGCTCAAGGACAATGAGCAGTTCTTC. It yields the protein CASSELKDNEQFF. V usage is TRBV6-6 and J usage is TRBJ2-1; D is ambiguous. This CDR3 is built from 13 residues. CDR1 and CDR2 (germline): MNHNY, SVGAGI (reference sequence). V lost 5 bases, J lost 5 bases, and 10 bases lay in between.

The chain has TRBV6-2 or TRBV6-3 and TRBJ2-1, with 9 nucleotides matching TRBD1. V was clipped by 5 bases and J by 10 bases; unmatched bases: 12. Germline V gene data show CDR1 as MNHEY and CDR2 as SVGEGT. CDR3 size: 15 residues. Written as DNA, the CDR3 is TGTGCCAGCAGTATATTTAGGACAGGGGAGCACGAGCAGTTCTTC. It encodes CASSIFRTGEHEQFF.

A few counts support this clonotype. The chain combines TRBV28 with TRBJ1-1; D gene ambiguous. The CDR3 has 13 residues. Trimming cost V 3 bases and J 1 base, with 6 bases left between them. Germline V lookup: CDR1 MDHEN, CDR2 SYDVKM. The CDR3 here is CASSFRRNTEAFF. CDR3 nucleotide sequence: TGTGCCAGCAGTTTCCGGAGGAACACTGAAGCTTTCTTT. Full variable domain (missing parts from reference TRBV28 and TRBJ1-1): DVKVTQSSRYLVKRTGEKVFLECVQDMDHENMFWYRQDPGLGLRLIYFSYDVKMKEKGDIPEGYSVSREKKERFSLILESASTNQTSMYLCASSFRRNTEAFFGQGTRLTVV.

The V call is TRBV2, the J call TRBJ2-3; D is uncertain. V lost 3 bases, J lost 6 bases, and 13 bases lay in between. Per germline, CDR1 SNHLY and CDR2 FYNNEI. The CDR3 runs to 14 residues. CDR3 amino acids: CASSDRQTMDTQYF. CDR3 in DNA: TGTGCCAGCAGTGATAGGCAGACAATGGATACGCAGTATTTT.

The V and J genes are TRBV6-4 and TRBJ2-7; D may be TRBD2 (5 bases). The CDR3 has 14 amino acids. In germline, CDR1 is MRHNA, CDR2 SNTAGT. V was cut by 6 bases and J by 3 bases, with 15 bases left in between. This CDR3 is CASSAGIEVYEQYV. The CDR3 DNA reads TGTGCCAGCAGCGCCGGGATAGAGGTCTACGAGCAGTACGTC.

This chain links TRBV7-3 with TRBJ2-1; D remains ambiguous. Germline assignment: CDR1 SGHTA and CDR2 FQGTGA. The CDR3 has 14 amino acids. V lost 6 bases and J 9 bases, leaving 18 bases between the germline ends. The CDR3 reads CASRGSRLAGEQFF. Written as DNA, the CDR3 is TGTGCCAGCAGGGGTTCAAGACTGGCCGGTGAGCAGTTCTTC. The variable domain in full, with the rest retrieved from reference TRBV7-3 and TRBJ2-1, is GAGVSQTPSNKVTEKGKYVELRCDPISGHTALYWYRQSLGQGPEFLIYFQGTGAADDSGLPNDRFFAVRPEGSVSTLKIQRTERGDSAVYLCASRGSRLAGEQFFGPGTRLTVL.

The chain has TRBV29-1 and TRBJ2-7; 8 positions agree with TRBD1. Germline CDR1 SQVTM, CDR2 ANQGSEA. The ends lost 7 bases at V and 3 bases at J; junction bases unmatched: 8. This CDR3 is built from 13 residues. The CDR3 DNA reads TGCAGCGCCCAGAGTGGACAGGGCTACGAGCAGTACTTC. This translates into CSAQSGQGYEQYF.

J is TRBJ2-1 and V is TRBV20-1; 10 bases are a match to TRBD2. CDR3 length equals 14 residues. Germline CDR1 and CDR2: DFQATT and SNEGSKA (reference sequence). V was clipped by 5 bases and J by 7 bases; unmatched bases: 8. In DNA form, the CDR3 reads TGCAGTGCTCACGATCTAGCGGGGGAAAATGAGCAGTTCTTC. Amino acid sequence: CSAHDLAGENEQFF.

This clonotype was counted between two and nine times. The chain employs TRBV20-1 and TRBJ1-5, with D tentatively TRBD1 (5 bases). The germline V gene has CDR1 DFQATT and CDR2 SNEGSKA (reference sequence). Trimming removed 6 bases from V and 9 bases from J, with 18 bases in between. This CDR3 comprises 13 residues. The CDR3 DNA sequence: TGCAGTGCCCACTCGGGGGGGAGTAGGCCCCAGCATTTT. It yields the protein CSAHSGGSRPQHF.

The sample holds many counts of this clonotype. CDR3 nucleotides: TGCAGTGCTAGAGGGCCCGCGGGTGGAACAGATACGCAGTATTTT. Protein sequence: CSARGPAGGTDTQYF. The chain employs TRBV20-1 and TRBJ2-3; D is perhaps TRBD2 (5 bases). Trimming left V 1 base short and J 3 bases short, with 14 bases between. There are 15 residues in the CDR3. Germline values: CDR1 DFQATT, CDR2 SNEGSKA (reference sequence).

V usage is TRBV7-2 and J usage is TRBJ2-2, with D unresolved. This CDR3 contains 15 residues. The ends were cut back, 4 bases at V and 1 base at J, with 10 bases in the middle. Per germline, CDR1 SGHTA and CDR2 FQGNSA. CDR3 coding DNA: TGTGCCAGCAGCTCCATAGTTGTGAACACCGGGGAGCTGTTTTTT. This encodes CASSSIVVNTGELFF.